These T cell receptor beta chains were read from a single sample in a study of Graves' ophthalmopathy and Graves' hyperthyroidism. TCRdb re-derived calls from the multiplex PCR reads in MiXCR, one entry per CDR3 protein. The sample includes 200,000 to 250,000 distinct CDR3 sequences, around a fifth seen only once; the top ten take more than 35%. The sequenced sample consisted of peripheral blood. Every receptor here comes from a woman in her forties or fifties with Graves' ophthalmopathy. The CDR3 runs from the conserved cysteine through the conserved F or W. A D gene is named only where the DNA matches it firmly. Part of the rows lack a size; the others show once, few, many or a class for expanded clones.

J gene	V gene	clone size	D gene	CDR3 length	CDR3 DNA	CDR3 protein
TRBJ2-1	TRBV13	.	TRBD2	17	TGTGCCAGCAGCACGCCCCCGGGACTAGCTCTGAACAATGAGCAGTTCTTC	CASSTPPGLALNNEQFF
TRBJ2-1	TRBV11-3	many	.	12	TGTGCCAGCAGCTCGTGGGAGAATGAGCAGTTCTTC	CASSSWENEQFF
TRBJ2-2	TRBV20-1	many	.	13	TGCAGTGCTGGAAAGGCGAACACCGGGGAGCTGTTTTTT	CSAGKANTGELFF
TRBJ2-2	TRBV19	many	.	15	TGTGCCAGCACCTCGACAGACAGCTTCACCGGGGAGCTGTTTTTT	CASTSTDSFTGELFF
TRBJ2-5	TRBV11-2	many	TRBD2	11	TGTGCCAGCAGCTCCCCCGGGACTAGCCACTTC	CASSSPGTSHF
TRBJ2-1	TRBV7-2	few	TRBD2	17	TGTGCCAGCAGCACCGCTCGGTCGGGGGGGTCCTACAATGAGCAGTTCTTC	CASSTARSGGSYNEQFF
TRBJ2-5	TRBV7-2	many	.	15	TGTGCCAGCAGCCCAGGACGTGCGCGCAGGGAGACCCAGTACTTC	CASSPGRARRETQYF
TRBJ2-7	TRBV6-2/TRBV6-3	.	.	15	TGTGCCAGCAGTTACGGCGTGGCCGGAGGGGTCGAGCAGTACTTC	CASSYGVAGGVEQYF
TRBJ1-6	TRBV11-2	many	.	16	TGTGCCAGCAGCCTTAGCCTCACCTCCTATAATTCACCCCTCCACTTT	CASSLSLTSYNSPLHF
TRBJ1-1	TRBV20-1	.	.	15	TGCACTGCCCCGGACAGTGGCAAGATGAACACTGAAGCTTTCTTT	CTAPDSGKMNTEAFF
TRBJ1-2	TRBV20-1	many	.	13	TGCAGTGCTGATCCGACAGCCCAACAAAGCTACACCTTC	CSADPTAQQSYTF
TRBJ1-1	TRBV29-1	many	TRBD1	15	TGCAGCGTCGCAGGGACAGCGGAGACTACTACTGGAGCTTTCTTT	CSVAGTAETTTGAFF
TRBJ2-7	TRBV7-2	many	TRBD1	14	TGTGCCAGCAGCTCCTCGGGACAGGGCTACGAGCAGTACTTC	CASSSSGQGYEQYF
TRBJ1-1	TRBV15	few	.	14	TGTGCCACCAGCAGAGCCGTGGTGGGCACTGAAGCTTTCTTT	CATSRAVVGTEAFF
TRBJ1-1	TRBV6-4	many	.	17	TGTGCCAGCAGAGACGTCCTGGGGGGGGGGGTCGGCGCTGAAGCTTTCTTT	CASRDVLGGGVGAEAFF
TRBJ1-1	TRBV7-2	.	.	14	TGTGCCAGCAGCCGCAGGGCAGCGAACACTGAAGCTTTCTTT	CASSRRAANTEAFF
TRBJ2-2	TRBV4-2	.	.	15	TGTGCCAGCAGCCAACCAGGCCTGGGCACCGGGGAGCTGTTTTTT	CASSQPGLGTGELFF
TRBJ2-2	TRBV12-3/TRBV12-4	few	TRBD2	17	TGTGCCAGCACCGATCAACTAGCGGGAGTTGGTACCGGGGAGCTGTTTTTT	CASTDQLAGVGTGELFF
TRBJ2-1	TRBV28	.	.	11	TGTGCCAGCAGTTTCAACAATGAGCAGTTCTTC	CASSFNNEQFF
TRBJ2-5	TRBV11-2	many	.	15	TGTGCCAGCAGCCCCCGTGGCCTCGGCCAAGAGACCCAGTACTTC	CASSPRGLGQETQYF
TRBJ1-2	TRBV18	many	.	12	TGTGCCAGCTCACCAACCGGCTATGGCTACACCTTC	CASSPTGYGYTF
TRBJ2-5	TRBV28	many	.	11	TGTGCCAGCAGCTCGGGCAGCGTCGGGCACTTC	CASSSGSVGHF
TRBJ2-3	TRBV28	few	TRBD1	17	TGTGCCAGCAGTTCCCTCCCGACAGGGGGCTGGACAGATACGCAGTATTTT	CASSSLPTGGWTDTQYF